The 27 T cell receptor beta chains below were found in one sample sequenced in a study of technical replicates of blood from four donors. Produced via immunoSEQ multiplex PCR; TCRdb's table is partial and in-frame only. The sample lists approximately 75,000 clones, 95% to 98% occurring once. Material: T cells isolated from PBMCs. Receptors were obtained from a human donor in good health.

This sequence joins TRBV6-5 and TRBJ2-7; 7 bases fit TRBD1. The CDR3 is made up of 14 amino acids. Germline CDR1 reads MNHEY; CDR2 reads SVGAGI. Trimming cost V 2 bases and J 5 bases; bases outside gene matches: 6. In DNA, the CDR3 is TGTGCCAGCAGTTACCGACAGGGTACCGACGAGCAGTACTTC. Protein product: CASSYRQGTDEQYF.

V gene TRBV7-9 combines with J gene TRBJ2-1, with 12 bases matching TRBD1. The CDR3 has 17 residues. Losses at the gene ends were 0 bases for V and 5 bases for J; bases not matched to a gene: 5. CDR1 and CDR2 (germline): SEHNR, FQNEAQ (reference sequence). This CDR3 is CASSLAYGTGGNNEQFF. The CDR3 DNA reads TGTGCCAGCAGCTTAGCTTACGGGACAGGGGGCAACAATGAGCAGTTCTTC.

This sequence joins TRBV9 and TRBJ2-1, with a weak D call TRBD2 (6 bases). Germline-derived CDR1 and CDR2 are SGDLS and YYNGEE. The CDR3 loop spans 15 amino acids. V was cut by 4 bases and J by 4 bases, with 15 bases left in between. CDR3 sequence reads: CASSLSTSSYNEQFF. CDR3 in DNA: TGTGCCAGCAGCCTTAGTACTAGCAGTTACAATGAGCAGTTCTTC.

The CDR3 DNA reads TGTGCCAGCAGCCCCTGGGGTTTGAGCGGGGGGGACACAGATACGCAGTATTTT. Translating it yields CASSPWGLSGGDTDTQYF. The V gene is TRBV7-3, the J gene TRBJ2-3; TRBD2 matches at 10 bases. This CDR3 is built from 18 residues. Per germline, CDR1 SGHTA and CDR2 FQGTGA. The V segment lost 5 bases and the J segment 2 bases; nucleotides outside the gene matches: 13.

CDR3 coding DNA: TGTGCCAGCAGTTTAGGTAGTGGGGGGTCCAATCAGCCCCAGCATTTT. Translation gives CASSLGSGGSNQPQHF. This chain uses TRBV27 with TRBJ1-5; D may be TRBD1 (5 bases). Germline V gene lookup returns CDR1 MNHEY and CDR2 SMNVEV (reference sequence). CDR3 length: 16 amino acids. V shed 2 bases and J shed 3 bases, with 14 bases lying between them.

This rearrangement joins TRBV2 to TRBJ1-4, with D perhaps matching TRBD1 (5 bases). The CDR3 is 16 amino acids. Germline V lookup: CDR1 SNHLY, CDR2 FYNNEI. With 0 bases removed from V and 5 bases from J, the gap between germline ends came to 13 bases. The CDR3 DNA is TGTGCCAGCAGTGAAGCCTTTGGGGGGTGGAATGAAAAACTGTTTTTT. Residues: CASSEAFGGWNEKLFF. Supplemented by reference TRBV2 and TRBJ1-4, the full variable domain reads EPEVTQTPSHQVTQMGQEVILRCVPISNHLYFYWYRQILGQKVEFLVSFYNNEISEKSEIFDDQFSVERPDGSNFTLKIRSTKLEDSAMYFCASSEAFGGWNEKLFFGSGTQLSVL.

The chain has TRBV7-6 and TRBJ2-7, with 9 bases that match TRBD2. This CDR3 is 14 amino acids long. Germline CDR1 and CDR2: SGHVS and FNYEAQ. V lost 5 bases, J lost 7 bases, and 9 bases stayed unmatched. Here the CDR3 reads CASSQIGRGGEQYF. The CDR3 DNA follows: TGTGCCAGCAGCCAGATAGGGCGGGGGGGTGAGCAGTACTTC.

To note about this clone: The junction differs from germline at one of its ends, possibly a read error. The V and J genes are TRBV7-7 and TRBJ1-6; 7 bases fit TRBD1. The germline V gene encodes CDR1 SSHAT and CDR2 FNYEAQ (reference sequence). This CDR3 is built from 17 residues. The CDR3 loop is CASSLGQDRAYNSPLHF. The DNA for the CDR3 is TGTGCTAGCAGCTTAGGCCAAGACAGGGCCTATAATTCACCCCTCCACTTT.

The chain has TRBV5-6 and TRBJ1-1; D gene unclear. Germline CDR1 is SGHDT and CDR2 is YYEEEE. V lost 1 base to trimming and J lost 1 base, with 5 bases between them. The CDR3 is 13 residues long. The CDR3, as DNA: TGTGCCAGCAGCTTGCTAGCGAACACTGAAGCTTTCTTT. Its protein product is CASSLLANTEAFF.

This chain connects TRBV7-9 to TRBJ1-1; 7 bases agree with TRBD1. This CDR3 has 14 residues. J lost 1 base, V lost 6 bases, and 5 bases had no gene match. CDR1 and CDR2 (germline): SEHNR, FQNEAQ (reference sequence). The CDR3 protein is CASRYRGPNTEAFF. CDR3 in DNA: TGTGCCAGCAGATACAGGGGACCGAACACTGAAGCTTTCTTT.

CDR3 nucleotides: TGCAGCGTGGGGGGACTCATGAACACTGAAGCTTTCTTT. Residues: CSVGGLMNTEAFF. This rearrangement joins TRBV29-1 to TRBJ1-1; D might be TRBD1 (5 bases). The CDR3 consists of 13 residues. CDR1 SQVTM and CDR2 ANQGSEA come from the germline V gene. Between the trimmed V and J ends, which lost 6 bases and 0 bases, there was a span of 11 bases.

This chain links TRBV6-1 with TRBJ1-5; 7 bases are shared with TRBD1. The trim removed 5 bases at V and 6 bases at J, leaving 10 bases unmatched. The CDR3 spans 15 residues. Looked up from germline, CDR1 is MNHNS and CDR2 is SASEGT. The CDR3 spells CASSPPTGWLQPQHF. The CDR3 DNA reads TGTGCCAGCAGTCCACCGACAGGGTGGCTTCAGCCCCAGCATTTT.

This clone was counted a single time. The V and J genes are TRBV6-1 and TRBJ2-7, with unresolved D. CDR3 length equals 11 residues. V lost 10 bases to trimming and J lost 1 base, with 8 bases between them. Looked up from germline, CDR1 is MNHNS and CDR2 is SASEGT. CDR3 sequence: CATHSSYEQYF. Here the CDR3 DNA reads TGTGCCACACACAGTTCCTACGAGCAGTACTTC.

In its sample, this clone was seen once. V usage is TRBV15 and J usage is TRBJ2-7, with 8 bases identical to TRBD2. The CDR3 runs 14 residues. Germline V gene sequence: CDR1 LNHNV, CDR2 YYDKDF (reference sequence). The trim removed 2 bases at V and 2 bases at J, leaving 2 bases unmatched. This CDR3 reads CATSRTSGAYEQYF. CDR3 sequence (DNA): TGTGCCACCAGCAGAACTAGCGGTGCCTACGAGCAGTACTTC.

The V call is TRBV28, the J call TRBJ1-1, with D hard to call. From germline, CDR1 is MDHEN and CDR2 SYDVKM. The CDR3 contains 15 residues. V was shortened by 5 bases and J by 4 bases, with 17 bases between the two germline ends. CDR3 nucleotide sequence: TGTGCCAGCAGTGGTCGGAGGGCCGGCGGCACTGAAGCTTTCTTT. Its translation is CASSGRRAGGTEAFF.

This clone was observed once. The chain is built from TRBV5-1 and TRBJ2-7; TRBD1 is a possible D gene (6 bases). The CDR3 spans 13 residues. Trimming stripped 4 bases from V and 2 bases from J, with 10 bases between. Germline CDR1 SGHRS, CDR2 YFSETQ. Here the CDR3 DNA reads TGCGCCAGCAGCCGACAGGAGACCTACGAGCAGTACTTC. Translation: CASSRQETYEQYF. The whole variable domain, filled in from reference TRBV5-1 and TRBJ2-7, reads KAGVTQTPRYLIKTRGQQVTLSCSPISGHRSVSWYQQTPGQGLQFLFEYFSETQRNKGNFPGRFSGRQFSNSRSEMNVSTLELGDSALYLCASSRQETYEQYFGPGTRLTVT.

The chain joins TRBV23-1 to TRBJ1-4; a possible D gene is TRBD1 (6 bases). TRBV23-1 is labeled an ORF, and its function is uncertain. The germline V and J ends were trimmed by 11 bases and 0 bases, with 13 bases remaining between them. This CDR3 comprises 14 residues. This CDR3 reads CAVDRPSTNEKLFF. DNA for the CDR3: TGCGCCGTCGACAGGCCCTCAACTAATGAAAAACTGTTTTTT.

The chain recombines TRBV18 with TRBJ2-1; D may be TRBD1 (5 bases). Germline CDR1 KGHSH, CDR2 LQKENI. The V end lost 2 bases, the J end lost 8 bases, and 19 bases lay between the germline ends. The CDR3 extends over 16 amino acids. Written as DNA, the CDR3 is TGTGCCAGCTCACCAGCTGGAGCAGGGAATACGGATGAGCAGTTCTTC. Its protein is CASSPAGAGNTDEQFF.

This chain joins TRBV11-3 and TRBJ2-3, with D maybe TRBD2 (7 bases). Trimming took off 1 base at V and 4 bases at J, with 12 bases between the two ends. From germline, CDR1 is SGHNT and CDR2 YENEEA. The CDR3 totals 15 residues. The CDR3 DNA follows: TGTGCCAGCAGCTTAGCGGGGGGCGTCGCAGATACGCAGTATTTT. It specifies CASSLAGGVADTQYF.

The CDR3 nucleotides read TGTGCCAGCAGCTTAGAAGGGGGCCAGAACACTGAAGCTTTCTTT. Encoded protein: CASSLEGGQNTEAFF. This chain connects TRBV11-3 to TRBJ1-1; TRBD1 matches 7 bases. V trimming: 0 bases; J trimming: 1 base; junction bases outside the gene matches: 2. CDR1 SGHNT and CDR2 YENEEA come from the germline V gene. This CDR3 is 15 amino acids long. The complete variable domain, with remaining parts taken from reference TRBV11-3 and TRBJ1-1, reads EAGVVQSPRYKIIEKKQPVAFWCNPISGHNTLYWYLQNLGQGPELLIRYENEEAVDDSQLPKDRFSAERLKGVDSTLKIQPAELGDSAVYLCASSLEGGQNTEAFFGQGTRLTVV.

This sequence joins TRBV15 and TRBJ2-1; a weak D match, TRBD2 (5 bases). V shed 3 bases and J shed 6 bases, with 15 bases lying between them. The CDR3 is made up of 15 amino acids. CDR1 and CDR2 from the germline V gene are LNHNV and YYDKDF (reference sequence). Here the CDR3 reads CATSSAVTRGNEQFF. For the CDR3, the DNA is TGTGCCACCAGCAGCGCCGTGACTCGGGGCAATGAGCAGTTCTTC. Looking up the rest from reference TRBV15 and TRBJ2-1 gives the full variable domain: DAMVIQNPRYQVTQFGKPVTLSCSQTLNHNVMYWYQQKSSQAPKLLFHYYDKDFNNEADTPDNFQSRRPNTSFCFLDIRSPGLGDTAMYLCATSSAVTRGNEQFFGPGTRLTVL.

The rearrangement links TRBV9 to TRBJ2-1; 10 bases line up with TRBD2. The V and J ends lost 7 bases and 6 bases, in that order; junction bases with no gene match: 4. Germline values: CDR1 SGDLS, CDR2 YYNGEE. The CDR3 has 13 amino acids. The DNA of the CDR3 is TGTGCCAGCTGCAGCGGGGGGGGCAATGAGCAGTTCTTC. Translating gives CASCSGGGNEQFF.

J is TRBJ2-1 and V is TRBV4-1; 12 bases line up with TRBD2. Germline values: CDR1 MGHRA, CDR2 YSYEKL. V shed 0 bases and J 7 bases; nucleotides not matched to a gene: 4. The CDR3 spans 16 residues. The CDR3 sequence: CASSQEGLAGRNEQFF. The CDR3 nucleotides are TGCGCCAGCAGCCAAGAAGGACTAGCGGGGAGGAATGAGCAGTTCTTC.

V and J are TRBV28 and TRBJ2-7; 7 bases line up with TRBD2. Germline V gene lookup returns CDR1 MDHEN and CDR2 SYDVKM. V was pared by 5 bases and J by 3 bases, with 10 bases of the junction left unmatched. CDR3 length equals 15 residues. CDR3 residues: CASSTDVAGHYEQYF. In DNA form, the CDR3 reads TGTGCCAGCAGTACCGACGTAGCGGGCCACTACGAGCAGTACTTC.

This sequence joins TRBV4-1 and TRBJ2-6; 9 bases are shared with TRBD1. V lost 6 bases, J lost 1 base, and 13 bases stayed unmatched. Germline V gives CDR1 MGHRA, CDR2 YSYEKL. This CDR3 is built from 19 residues. The CDR3 region has the DNA TGCGCCAGCAGGCAATCTCCGGGACAGGGTGGGTCTGGGGCCAACGTCCTGACTTTC. Its translation is CASRQSPGQGGSGANVLTF.

V gene TRBV4-1 combines with J gene TRBJ2-7; TRBD1 matches 9 bases. Trimming took 2 bases from V and 9 from J; bases not matched to a gene: 14. CDR3 size: 16 residues. The germline gives CDR1 MGHRA, CDR2 YSYEKL. DNA for the CDR3: TGCGCCAGCAGCCAAATAACCCGGGACAGGGAGTTCGGGCAGTACTTC. This codes for CASSQITRDREFGQYF.

This chain links TRBV5-5 with TRBJ2-1; TRBD1 matches 10 bases. There are 15 residues in the CDR3. V lost 3 bases and J lost 2; bases outside the gene matches: 2. CDR1 SGHKS and CDR2 YYEKEE come from the germline V gene (reference sequence). The chain's CDR3 is CASSSGQGTYNEQFF. The CDR3 coding sequence is TGTGCCAGCAGCTCGGGACAGGGGACCTACAATGAGCAGTTCTTC.